This TCR beta chain comes out of a study of spatial heterogeneity in lung cancer. For the study at large: As counted in raw reads, each unique TCR and UMI combination appeared more than ten times on average.

This clonotype came up many times. The CDR3 spans 13 residues. V lost 5 bases and J 7 bases, leaving 12 bases between the germline ends. CDR1 and CDR2 (germline): SGHTA, FQGNSA. Time point indicated: sample taken at primary tumor resection. There were 75 or so donors, all of them untreated patients with early-stage non-small cell lung cancer. Sequencing covered unsorted whole RNA taken from tumor, nontumor lung or frozen PBMC. One entry per CDR3 protein results from TCRdb running MiXCR on the 5' RACE reads. This sample carries some 3,100 distinct CDR3 sequences, 2.5% to 3.5% of them seen once, and the ten largest clones take about 23%.

Source: normal lung tissue next to the tumor, taken at surgery. The V and J genes are TRBV7-2 and TRBJ2-1; D possibly corresponds to TRBD1 (6 bases). The origin of this receptor is a male donor with early-stage non-small cell lung cancer. CDR3 loop: CASSPQRGNEQFF. The CDR3, as DNA: TGTGCCAGCAGCCCCCAGAGGGGGAATGAGCAGTTCTTC.